Given below is one TCR beta chain in context. Its antigen is currently unknown. Looked up from germline, CDR1 is SGHTA and CDR2 is FQGNSA. The CDR3 contains 15 residues. V shed 5 bases, J shed 1 base, and the junction held 6 bases outside the gene matches. Assay used: immunoSEQ multiplex PCR; TCRdb lists only in-frame clones, some missing. Among roughly 37,000 clones, 88% were seen once, and the ten largest hold about 2.1%. The sample is drawn from a study of T cell clonotyping in hematopoietic cell transplantation. Study conclusions and caveats: Pathologically expanded recipient clonotypes increased progressively from day 30 to day 180 as diversity fell. Few recipient clonotypes overlapped donors; over 97% were de novo at given depth. Higher Inverse Simpson Index values in graft donor and pretransplant recipient predicted broader posttransplant TCR diversity. Without cell sorting, CD4 versus CD8 contributions remain unresolved.

This TCR was sampled from a woman aged 35 to 49 in good health. Some clones in this sample may be carry-over from other donors' samples. Sequencing input: peripheral blood mononuclear cells. This chain links TRBV7-2 with TRBJ2-5; 8 positions agree with TRBD2. In nucleotides, the CDR3 is TGTGCCAGCAGCCCGGGACTAGGGGTCCAAGAGACCCAGTACTTC. Translation gives CASSPGLGVQETQYF.